The 26 T cell receptor beta chains presented below share a single source sample, sequenced in a study of immune evolution from preneoplasia to lung adenocarcinoma. Only in-frame clones appear in the TCRdb table, and some are missing; sequencing was by immunoSEQ multiplex PCR. This sample carries roughly 4,200 clones, 75% to 85% of them seen once, and the ten largest clones take under 30%. Sequencing was performed on FFPE invasive lung adenocarcinoma tissue. The receptor source for this set is a person aged 35 to 60 with lung adenocarcinoma. Some clones in this sample may be carry-over from other donors' samples.

The J gene is TRBJ2-7, the V gene TRBV5-4; TRBD1 matches at 7 bases. Per germline, CDR1 SGHNT and CDR2 YYREEE (reference sequence). The CDR3 contains 17 residues. J gave up 4 bases and V 3 bases, and 16 bases lay outside the gene matches. In DNA form, the CDR3 reads TGTGCCAGCAGCTCCGGATCCGGGGACAGAAGATTATACGAGCAGTACTTC. It is translated as CASSSGSGDRRLYEQYF.

The DNA for the CDR3 is TGCGCCAGCAGCTTGGCCAGTGGCTCTGGAAACACCATATATTTT. Encoded protein: CASSLASGSGNTIYF. The chain carries TRBV5-1 and TRBJ1-3; D ambiguous. The CDR3 runs to 15 residues. Looked up from germline, CDR1 is SGHRS and CDR2 is YFSETQ. Deletions cut 0 bases from V and 0 bases from J, with 7 bases between.

The chain uses TRBV10-2 and TRBJ2-1, with 7 bases aligning to TRBD2. Trimming cost V 3 bases and J 8 bases; bases outside gene matches: 7. Germline CDR1 reads WSHSY; CDR2 reads SAAADI. This CDR3 has 14 residues. The CDR3 DNA follows: TGCGCCAGCAGTGAAACTAGCGACGTCGATGAGCAGTTCTTC. Translating it yields CASSETSDVDEQFF.

Comment on this clone: A read error may account for a junction end that differs from germline. The V call is TRBV20-1, the J call TRBJ2-5, with 7 bases that match TRBD2. Per the germline V gene, CDR1 is DFQATT and CDR2 is SNEGSKA (reference sequence). The CDR3 is 11 amino acids. Here the CDR3 reads CGASGAETQYF. CDR3 DNA sequence: TGCGGTGCTAGCGGCGCGGAGACCCAGTACTTC.

The CDR3 here is CASSQGGAGYSNQPQHF. In DNA form, the CDR3 reads TGTGCCAGCAGCCAGGGGGGGGCAGGGTATAGCAATCAGCCCCAGCATTTT. The V and J genes are TRBV4-2 and TRBJ1-5; tentative D call: TRBD1 (6 bases). The germline CDR1 and CDR2 sequences are LGHNA and YNFKEQ. There are 17 residues in the CDR3. Trimming stripped 3 bases from V and 0 bases from J, with 15 bases between.

As regards this clone: Here the CDR3 omits its conserved ending phenylalanine or tryptophan, so a read error is the likely source. No DNA is shown, since the ends of the CDR3 on it are uncertain; the CDR3 is the one TCRdb lists. The V and J genes are TRBV6-5 and TRBJ2-7. The CDR3 is made up of 10 amino acids, end residues included. Germline V lookup: CDR1 MNHEY, CDR2 SVGAGI. CDR3 loop: CASTRGQLHL.

The chain combines TRBV9 with TRBJ2-5; 10 bases match TRBD2. Germline CDR1 and CDR2: SGDLS and YYNGEE. The V and J ends lost 0 bases and 4 bases, in that order; junction bases with no gene match: 9. There are 17 residues in the CDR3. CDR3 in DNA: TGTGCCAGCAGCGTAGTCCCAAGCGGGAGGGGTGGAGAGACCCAGTACTTC. Translation gives CASSVVPSGRGGETQYF.

This chain connects TRBV30 to TRBJ2-1, with TRBD1 matching 7 bases. CDR3 size: 13 residues. CDR1 and CDR2 from the germline V gene are GTSNPN and SVGIG (reference sequence). V lost 6 bases and J lost 6; bases outside the gene matches: 8. The CDR3 loop reads CACDRVRGNEQFF. Written as DNA, the CDR3 is TGTGCCTGCGACAGGGTTCGAGGCAATGAGCAGTTCTTC.

The chain recombines TRBV5-1 with TRBJ2-3, with D tentatively TRBD2 (6 bases). This CDR3 has 16 residues. Germline V CDR1 and CDR2: SGHRS, YFSETQ. Trimming left V 1 base short and J 3 bases short, with 15 bases between. CDR3 DNA: TGCGCCAGCAGCTTGTTCCCGGGACTTGTAACAGATACGCAGTATTTT. Protein product: CASSLFPGLVTDTQYF.

The rearrangement uses TRBV28 and TRBJ2-2, with 7 positions matching TRBD1. Germline CDR1 MDHEN, CDR2 SYDVKM. This CDR3 is 16 amino acids long. V gave up 6 bases and J gave up 7 bases; unmatched junction bases: 14. The CDR3 DNA reads TGTGCCAGCAGGAGCCCGGGGACAGTTCAGGTCGGGGAGCTGTTTTTT. Translated: CASRSPGTVQVGELFF. Drawing the rest from reference TRBV28 and TRBJ2-2, the complete variable domain is DVKVTQSSRYLVKRTGEKVFLECVQDMDHENMFWYRQDPGLGLRLIYFSYDVKMKEKGDIPEGYSVSREKKERFSLILESASTNQTSMYLCASRSPGTVQVGELFFGEGSRLTVL.

V and J are TRBV27 and TRBJ2-2; a weak D match, TRBD1 (6 bases). V was trimmed by 3 bases and J by 4 bases, leaving 15 bases between them. The CDR3 is 16 amino acids. Germline loops: CDR1 MNHEY, CDR2 SMNVEV (reference sequence). The CDR3 DNA sequence: TGTGCCAGCAGTTTTTACAGGGCAGGGTCCACCGGGGAGCTGTTTTTT. Protein sequence: CASSFYRAGSTGELFF.

The chain joins TRBV30 to TRBJ1-1; D is uncertain. Germline loops: CDR1 GTSNPN, CDR2 SVGIG (reference sequence). The CDR3 has 12 amino acids. Trimming pared 3 bases from V and 0 bases from J, leaving 5 bases between. The CDR3 bases are TGTGCCTGGAGAACAGTGAACACTGAAGCTTTCTTT. It translates to CAWRTVNTEAFF.

Only a few counts were recorded for this clone. The chain has TRBV18 and TRBJ2-3, with D unresolved. Between the trimmed V and J ends, which lost 0 bases and 2 bases, there was a span of 9 bases. CDR3 length: 15 residues. CDR1 and CDR2 from the germline V gene are KGHSH and LQKENI. CDR3 in amino acids: CASSPPPGYTDTQYF. Written as DNA, the CDR3 is TGTGCCAGCTCACCACCGCCAGGCTACACAGATACGCAGTATTTT.

The gene calls are TRBV5-1 and TRBJ1-1; D remains ambiguous. The CDR3 spans 12 residues. CDR1 SGHRS and CDR2 YFSETQ come from the germline V gene. Deletions cut 3 bases from V and 1 base from J, with 4 bases between. CDR3 in DNA: TGCGCCAGCAGCTCCAGGAACACTGAAGCTTTCTTT. Protein: CASSSRNTEAFF.

This chain links TRBV7-2 with TRBJ2-7; weak D call: TRBD2 (6 bases). CDR3 length: 15 residues. V was pared by 3 bases and J by 0 bases, with 12 bases between. Per germline, CDR1 SGHTA and CDR2 FQGNSA. This chain's CDR3 is CASSFVAESSYEQYF. CDR3 sequence (DNA): TGTGCCAGCAGCTTTGTAGCGGAGAGCTCCTACGAGCAGTACTTC.

This clone was observed once. This chain uses TRBV28 with TRBJ2-1; D is tentatively TRBD1 or TRBD2 (6 bases each). The CDR3 is made up of 15 amino acids. V lost 6 bases and J 5 bases, leaving 17 bases between the germline ends. Germline CDR1 is MDHEN and CDR2 is SYDVKM. The chain's CDR3 is CASRALGGSHNEQFF. For the CDR3, the DNA is TGTGCCAGCAGAGCCCTGGGGGGCAGTCACAATGAGCAGTTCTTC.

This chain uses TRBV13 with TRBJ2-4; 8 nucleotides line up with TRBD1. Germline loops: CDR1 PRHDT, CDR2 FYEKMQ (reference sequence). The CDR3 is 16 residues long. J gave up 1 base and V 8 bases, and 10 bases lay outside the gene matches. Here the CDR3 reads CASPHRGALAKNIQYF. The CDR3 bases are TGTGCCAGCCCACACAGGGGGGCCCTGGCCAAAAACATTCAGTACTTC.

The chain has TRBV28 and TRBJ2-7; 11 nucleotides agree with TRBD2. The CDR3 has 13 amino acids. Unmatched junction bases numbered 6, after V lost 6 bases and J lost 8 bases. CDR1 and CDR2 from the germline V gene are MDHEN and SYDVKM. The CDR3 reads CASRPSGRSQQYF. The CDR3 DNA follows: TGTGCCAGCAGACCTAGCGGGAGGTCCCAGCAGTACTTC.

This clone was observed a single time. The chain is built from TRBV7-9 and TRBJ2-3; 7 bases are shared with TRBD2. The CDR3 consists of 16 residues. Germline-derived CDR1 and CDR2 are SEHNR and FQNEAQ (reference sequence). V shed 5 bases and J 4 bases; nucleotides not matched to a gene: 12. CDR3: CASSPSKVLAADTQYF. CDR3 sequence (DNA): TGTGCCAGCAGCCCCTCGAAAGTTCTAGCGGCAGATACGCAGTATTTT.

The chain uses TRBV30 and TRBJ1-3; D gene unclear. Trimming removed 0 bases from V and 3 bases from J, with 9 bases in between. The CDR3 is 14 amino acids. Germline CDR1 and CDR2: GTSNPN and SVGIG (reference sequence). CDR3 DNA: TGTGCCTGGAGTGTACAGATTGTTGGAAACACCATATATTTT. This translates into CAWSVQIVGNTIYF.

CDR3 coding DNA: TGTGCCAGCAGCCCCCGGACCGGTGGCACCGGGGAGCTGTTTTTT. Translation: CASSPRTGGTGELFF. This chain uses TRBV7-9 with TRBJ2-2; D gene unclear. This CDR3 contains 15 residues. Germline CDR1 is SEHNR and CDR2 is FQNEAQ (reference sequence). V shed 5 bases and J shed 4 bases, with 14 bases lying between them.

The chain couples TRBV4-1 to TRBJ2-5; tentatively, D is TRBD1 (6 bases). The germline V gene has CDR1 MGHRA and CDR2 YSYEKL. Trimming shortened V by 2 bases and J by 6 bases, and 16 bases separated the two germline ends. This CDR3 region has 15 residues. CDR3 bases: TGCGCCAGCAGCCAATTTTCAGGGGAGTCCAAGACCCAGTACTTC. As protein: CASSQFSGESKTQYF.

The chain uses TRBV5-6 and TRBJ2-3; D remains ambiguous. The CDR3 loop spans 17 amino acids. The germline V and J ends were trimmed by 4 bases and 6 bases, with 24 bases remaining between them. CDR1 is SGHDT and CDR2 is YYEEEE in the germline V gene. The CDR3 coding sequence is TGTGCCAGCAGCATGTTACTCGAGTATCCCAAACCGGATACGCAGTATTTT. It encodes CASSMLLEYPKPDTQYF.

This clone was seen once. This chain joins TRBV27 and TRBJ2-1, with TRBD2 matching 16 bases. CDR3 length equals 16 residues. Germline V gene lookup returns CDR1 MNHEY and CDR2 SMNVEV (reference sequence). V trimming: 6 bases; J trimming: 2 bases; junction bases outside the gene matches: 1. The CDR3 reads CASRGLAGGAYNEQFF. CDR3 sequence (DNA): TGTGCCAGCAGGGGACTAGCGGGAGGGGCCTACAATGAGCAGTTCTTC.

This chain connects TRBV6-5 to TRBJ1-3; TRBD1 agrees at 7 bases. CDR1 and CDR2 (germline): MNHEY, SVGAGI. V trimming: 2 bases; J trimming: 9 bases; junction bases outside the gene matches: 10. This CDR3 has 15 residues. CDR3 region: CASSYLSAGGGTIYF. The DNA for the CDR3 is TGTGCCAGCAGTTACCTGTCCGCAGGGGGGGGCACCATATATTTT.

V gene TRBV29-1 combines with J gene TRBJ1-2; 7 bases are a match to TRBD1. The length of the CDR3 is 12 residues. V shed 3 bases and J 6 bases; nucleotides not matched to a gene: 4. CDR1 and CDR2 from the germline V gene are SQVTM and ANQGSEA. The CDR3 sequence is CSVEDRWDGYTF. The DNA for the CDR3 is TGCAGCGTTGAGGACAGGTGGGATGGCTACACCTTC.